This T cell receptor beta chain derives from a study of PD-L1 blockade in urothelial cancer. The CDR3 spans 15 residues. Trimming cost V 5 bases and J 0 bases, with 11 bases left between them. Germline values: CDR1 SGHNT, CDR2 YENEEA. Documented time point: pretreatment peripheral blood. Pretreatment and on-treatment blood mononuclear cell samples were taken, totaling between 1 and 8 time points per patient. This table comes from immunoSEQ multiplex PCR, and its TCRdb copy is limited to in-frame clones, with some not included. Among 40,000 to 55,000 clones, about 86% were seen once, and the ten largest hold 20% to 25%.

The sequence was obtained from a man between 60 and 75 years old with urothelial cancer. The V and J genes are TRBV11-3 and TRBJ2-1; possibly TRBD2 for D (5 bases). The input for sequencing was PBMCs, taken around atezolizumab (anti-PD-L1) treatment. CDR3 protein: CASSVGDPSYNEQFF. In DNA, the CDR3 is TGTGCCAGCAGCGTGGGAGACCCCTCCTACAATGAGCAGTTCTTC. The complete variable domain, with remaining parts taken from reference TRBV11-3 and TRBJ2-1, reads EAGVVQSPRYKIIEKKQPVAFWCNPISGHNTLYWYLQNLGQGPELLIRYENEEAVDDSQLPKDRFSAERLKGVDSTLKIQPAELGDSAVYLCASSVGDPSYNEQFFGPGTRLTVL.